Listed here are 2 T cell receptor beta chains from one sample, sequenced in a study of beta chain features in type 1 diabetes. TCRB transcripts that were expressed got sequenced, as all of the isolated RNA had been reverse transcribed. Measured with immunoSEQ multiplex PCR; TCRdb has only the in-frame clones, and not every one. The sample includes under 25,000 clones, approximately 50% of them seen just once. The specimen was stem cell memory CD4+ T cells from blood. The receptor set was obtained from a man younger than 35 in good health.

The table lists this clone with a few counts. The chain links TRBV6-5 to TRBJ2-7, with 10 bases aligning to TRBD2. CDR3 length: 14 amino acids. Germline V gene sequence: CDR1 MNHEY, CDR2 SVGAGI. The V segment lost 2 bases and the J segment 6 bases; nucleotides outside the gene matches: 4. CDR3 region: CASSYPGLASEQYF. The CDR3 coding sequence is TGTGCCAGCAGTTACCCGGGACTAGCGTCCGAGCAGTACTTC.

This clone came up a few times. V gene TRBV10-3 combines with J gene TRBJ2-5, with 12 bases identical to TRBD1. Trimming cost V 11 bases and J 4 bases; bases outside gene matches: 5. This CDR3 contains 13 residues. The germline V gene has CDR1 ENHRY and CDR2 SYGVKD. The CDR3 nucleotides are TGTGCCTTAGGGACAGGGGGCGTAGAGACCCAGTACTTC. Translation: CALGTGGVETQYF.